Each of the 30 T cell receptor beta chains below was sequenced from the same sample in a study of T cell changes during pregnancy in multiple sclerosis. Only in-frame clones appear in the TCRdb table, and some are missing; sequencing was by immunoSEQ multiplex PCR. The repertoire holds 130,000 or so clones, with around 93% as singletons. This specimen consisted of peripheral blood, obtained before pregnancy. The receptors were sampled from a female donor with multiple sclerosis, enrolled in a pregnancy study.

V is TRBV18 and J is TRBJ1-4; 8 bases are a match to TRBD1. This CDR3 contains 16 residues. Losses at the gene ends were 4 bases for V and 0 bases for J; bases not matched to a gene: 4. In germline, CDR1 is KGHSH, CDR2 LQKENI. Here the CDR3 DNA reads TGTGCCAGCTCACGCGAGGGACAGGCAACTAATGAAAAACTGTTTTTT. It is translated as CASSREGQATNEKLFF.

The chain employs TRBV2 and TRBJ2-7; D uncertain. Per the germline V gene, CDR1 is SNHLY and CDR2 is FYNNEI. With 4 bases removed from V and 3 bases from J, the gap between germline ends came to 7 bases. The CDR3 loop spans 12 amino acids. Here the CDR3 reads CASSAAYYEQYF. The CDR3 DNA sequence: TGTGCCAGCAGTGCAGCCTACTACGAGCAGTACTTC.

The gene calls are TRBV5-1 and TRBJ2-7; TRBD2 matches at 8 bases. The CDR3 runs 15 residues. Germline trimming cut 4 bases from V and 10 bases from J; bases unmatched to any gene: 16. CDR1 and CDR2 (germline): SGHRS, YFSETQ. The CDR3 spells CASSRQNREGRQQYF. CDR3 coding DNA: TGCGCCAGCAGCCGCCAAAACCGGGAGGGTCGCCAACAGTACTTC.

The chain employs TRBV19 and TRBJ1-6; 8 bases match TRBD1. With 3 bases clipped from V and 7 bases from J, the junction kept 14 bases outside the gene matches. Germline CDR1 and CDR2: LNHDA and SQIVND (reference sequence). The CDR3 is made up of 18 amino acids. CDR3 amino acids: CASSIARPTGGANSPLHF. The CDR3 DNA is TGTGCCAGTAGTATTGCACGCCCTACAGGGGGAGCAAATTCACCCCTCCACTTT.

The chain joins TRBV19 to TRBJ2-7, with D maybe TRBD1 (6 bases). This CDR3 has 15 residues. CDR1 is LNHDA, CDR2 SQIVND, per germline (reference sequence). Deletions cut 3 bases from V and 1 base from J, with 13 bases between. The CDR3, as DNA: TGTGCCAGTAGTATCGTGCAGGGGAGTTCCTACGAGCAGTACTTC. Its protein product is CASSIVQGSSYEQYF.

This chain connects TRBV28 to TRBJ1-1; TRBD1 is a possible D gene (6 bases). With 6 bases removed from V and 2 bases from J, the gap between germline ends came to 16 bases. The CDR3 is 15 amino acids. Germline V gene lookup returns CDR1 MDHEN and CDR2 SYDVKM. The DNA of the CDR3 is TGTGCCAGCAGGTTACTCGACAGGCATAACACTGAAGCTTTCTTT. This translates into CASRLLDRHNTEAFF.

V is TRBV27 and J is TRBJ2-2, with D perhaps matching TRBD1 (6 bases). Germline CDR1 MNHEY, CDR2 SMNVEV (reference sequence). CDR3 length: 15 residues. The V end lost 3 bases, the J end lost 2 bases, and 10 bases lay between the germline ends. In DNA, the CDR3 is TGTGCCAGCAGTTTTGGACAGCTAAACACCGGGGAGCTGTTTTTT. Amino acids: CASSFGQLNTGELFF.

CDR3 sequence: CASRTGTGGFEAFF. DNA for the CDR3: TGTGCCAGCAGGACCGGGACAGGGGGTTTTGAAGCTTTCTTT. The J gene is TRBJ1-1, the V gene TRBV28; 11 nucleotides match TRBD1. CDR1 is MDHEN and CDR2 is SYDVKM in the germline V gene. Unmatched junction bases numbered 7, after V lost 6 bases and J lost 7 bases. The CDR3 has 14 residues.

The chain couples TRBV27 to TRBJ1-3; 8 bases align to TRBD1. Germline CDR1 and CDR2: MNHEY and SMNVEV (reference sequence). Trimming took 3 bases from V and 4 from J; bases not matched to a gene: 2. The CDR3 is 14 amino acids. CDR3 in amino acids: CASSFRGPGNTIYF. Written as DNA, the CDR3 is TGTGCCAGCAGTTTCAGGGGGCCGGGAAACACCATATATTTT.

J is TRBJ2-5 and V is TRBV28; D remains unclear. CDR1 and CDR2 (germline): MDHEN, SYDVKM. The CDR3 runs to 13 residues. Trimming cost V 1 base and J 5 bases, with 8 bases left between them. The CDR3 spells CASSLFSQETQYF. The CDR3 DNA sequence: TGTGCCAGCAGTTTATTTAGCCAGGAGACCCAGTACTTC.

V is TRBV5-4 and J is TRBJ2-7; 8 bases align to TRBD1. Germline V gives CDR1 SGHNT, CDR2 YYREEE (reference sequence). The trim removed 4 bases at V and 2 bases at J, leaving 2 bases unmatched. The length of the CDR3 is 13 residues. The chain's CDR3 is CASSVGQAYEQYF. The CDR3 DNA sequence: TGTGCCAGCAGCGTGGGACAGGCCTACGAGCAGTACTTC.

The chain has TRBV7-9 and TRBJ2-6; 16 bases are a match to TRBD2. The CDR3 extends over 19 amino acids. Germline V lookup: CDR1 SEHNR, CDR2 FQNEAQ (reference sequence). V was pared by 6 bases and J by 4 bases, with 9 bases of the junction left unmatched. The CDR3 region has the DNA TGTGCCAGCAGGCGGGGACTAGCGGGAGGGCCAGGCGGGGCCAACGTCCTGACTTTC. It codes for CASRRGLAGGPGGANVLTF.

The rearrangement joins TRBV18 to TRBJ2-1; D not certain. Germline V gene lookup returns CDR1 KGHSH and CDR2 LQKENI. Trimming pared 0 bases from V and 4 bases from J, leaving 10 bases between. CDR3 size: 15 residues. The chain's CDR3 is CASSPPMVQYNEQFF. CDR3 DNA: TGTGCCAGCTCACCACCGATGGTACAGTACAATGAGCAGTTCTTC.

The chain couples TRBV2 to TRBJ2-1; 12 bases are a match to TRBD2. The germline V gene encodes CDR1 SNHLY and CDR2 FYNNEI. This CDR3 comprises 15 residues. V lost 3 bases to trimming and J lost 6 bases; unmatched junction nucleotides: 3. In DNA, the CDR3 is TGTGCCAGCAGTGAGACTAGCGGGAGTAGCAATGAGCAGTTCTTC. Translated: CASSETSGSSNEQFF.

This chain links TRBV7-9 with TRBJ1-1; no firm D call. The CDR3 runs to 15 residues. The V and J ends lost 2 bases and 1 base respectively, with 11 bases between them. The germline V gene encodes CDR1 SEHNR and CDR2 FQNEAQ (reference sequence). CDR3 protein: CASSLPGRRNTEAFF. The CDR3 DNA sequence: TGTGCCAGCAGCTTACCCGGAAGGAGGAACACTGAAGCTTTCTTT.

The chain recombines TRBV5-1 with TRBJ1-3, with D tentatively TRBD1 (5 bases). CDR3 size: 15 residues. Trimming took 0 bases from V and 3 from J, leaving 10 bases between them. CDR1 SGHRS and CDR2 YFSETQ come from the germline V gene. The CDR3 DNA reads as TGCGCCAGCAGCTTGGCCGGTAGGGGTGGAAACACCATATATTTT. Translated: CASSLAGRGGNTIYF.

V gene TRBV6-1 combines with J gene TRBJ1-2; D remains unclear. The CDR3 consists of 12 residues. The germline V and J ends were trimmed by 3 bases and 4 bases, with 6 bases remaining between them. Germline CDR1 is MNHNS and CDR2 is SASEGT. The CDR3 bases are TGTGCCAGCAGTGAGGGCTTCTATGGCTACACCTTC. It yields the protein CASSEGFYGYTF.

V usage is TRBV19 and J usage is TRBJ1-4; D not resolved. This CDR3 spans 12 amino acids. Germline loops: CDR1 LNHDA, CDR2 SQIVND (reference sequence). Trimming pared 5 bases from V and 12 bases from J, leaving 13 bases between. In DNA, the CDR3 is TGTGCCAGTAGTTTTTTCCGGGAACAACTGTTTTTT. This translates into CASSFFREQLFF. Looking up the rest from reference TRBV19 and TRBJ1-4 gives the full variable domain: DGGITQSPKYLFRKEGQNVTLSCEQNLNHDAMYWYRQDPGQGLRLIYYSQIVNDFQKGDIAEGYSVSREKKESFPLTVTSAQKNPTAFYLCASSFFREQLFFGSGTQLSVL.

V gene TRBV4-1 combines with J gene TRBJ2-7; 13 bases are a match to TRBD2. Unmatched junction bases numbered 2, after V lost 4 bases and J lost 2 bases. The CDR3 is 15 residues long. Germline CDR1 is MGHRA and CDR2 is YSYEKL. The CDR3 sequence: CASSPTSGGPYEQYF. The CDR3 DNA sequence: TGCGCCAGCAGCCCGACTAGCGGGGGGCCCTACGAGCAGTACTTC.

This sequence joins TRBV7-3 and TRBJ2-5; TRBD2 aligns across 16 bases. Germline loops: CDR1 SGHTA, CDR2 FQGTGA. This CDR3 is built from 21 residues. J gave up 4 bases and V 1 base, and 15 bases lay outside the gene matches. CDR3 nucleotide sequence: TGTGCCAGCAGCTTAAGCGGCCCCGGGACTAGCGGGGGGGGTCCGTTAGAGACCCAGTACTTC. Its translation: CASSLSGPGTSGGGPLETQYF.

V gene TRBV30 combines with J gene TRBJ2-3, with a possible D match to TRBD2 (6 bases). CDR1 is GTSNPN and CDR2 is SVGIG in the germline V gene (reference sequence). The length of the CDR3 is 14 residues. Trimming pared 1 base from V and 9 bases from J, leaving 17 bases between. The CDR3 protein is CAWSAGTLLPTQYF. CDR3 bases: TGTGCCTGGAGTGCGGGGACTCTTCTCCCGACGCAGTATTTT. Filled out from reference TRBV30 and TRBJ2-3, the complete variable domain reads SQTIHQWPATLVQPVGSPLSLECTVEGTSNPNLYWYRQAAGRGLQLLFYSVGIGQISSEVPQNLSASRPQDRQFILSSKKLLLSDSGFYLCAWSAGTLLPTQYFGPGTRLTVL.

This sequence joins TRBV18 and TRBJ2-7, with TRBD2 matching 8 bases. CDR3 length: 14 amino acids. CDR1 is KGHSH and CDR2 is LQKENI in the germline V gene. The V and J ends lost 6 bases and 1 base, in that order; junction bases with no gene match: 5. CDR3 protein: CASSRGVISYEQYF. In DNA form, the CDR3 reads TGTGCCAGCTCGCGGGGGGTAATTTCCTACGAGCAGTACTTC. The whole variable domain, filled in from reference TRBV18 and TRBJ2-7, reads NAGVMQNPRHLVRRRGQEARLRCSPMKGHSHVYWYRQLPEEGLKFMVYLQKENIIDESGMPKERFSAEFPKEGPSILRIQQVVRGDSAAYFCASSRGVISYEQYFGPGTRLTVT.

The V gene is TRBV28, the J gene TRBJ2-5; 10 bases map to TRBD1. This CDR3 spans 16 amino acids. The V and J ends lost 5 bases and 6 bases, in that order; junction bases with no gene match: 12. Germline V lookup: CDR1 MDHEN, CDR2 SYDVKM. The CDR3 region has the DNA TGTGCCAGCAGTCACCGGGACAGGGGTAGAGTGAAGACCCAGTACTTC. Its translation is CASSHRDRGRVKTQYF.

In its sample, this clone was seen a few times. The rearrangement joins TRBV27 to TRBJ1-6, with a possible D match to TRBD1 (6 bases). The CDR3 is 16 residues long. Germline loops: CDR1 MNHEY, CDR2 SMNVEV (reference sequence). V was clipped by 1 base and J by 2 bases, with 9 bases between them. The CDR3 is CASSLWQGTYNSPLHF. The CDR3 DNA follows: TGTGCCAGCAGTTTATGGCAGGGGACCTATAATTCACCCCTCCACTTT.

The chain has TRBV6-1 and TRBJ1-2; weak D call: TRBD1 (6 bases). The germline V gene encodes CDR1 MNHNS and CDR2 SASEGT. Trimming took 7 bases from V and 4 from J, leaving 10 bases between them. The CDR3 consists of 12 residues. CDR3 nucleotides: TGTGCCAGCACCTGGGACATCTATGGCTACACCTTC. Its translation is CASTWDIYGYTF.

This sequence joins TRBV6-7 and TRBJ2-7; 9 bases are shared with TRBD1. TRBV6-7 is an open reading frame whose function is uncertain. J was trimmed by 5 bases and V by 6 bases; bases with no gene match: 17. The CDR3 is 17 residues long. CDR3 DNA sequence: TGTGCCAGCAGGAAATTTTTAGGGGGACAGGGTGGAAACGAGCAGTACTTC. It yields the protein CASRKFLGGQGGNEQYF.

This clone was seen only once. This chain links TRBV11-2 with TRBJ1-2; tentatively, D is TRBD1 (6 bases). CDR1 and CDR2 from the germline V gene are SGHAT and FQNNGV. The CDR3 totals 14 residues. Trimming removed 4 bases at V and 6 bases at J, with 15 bases between. CDR3 sequence reads: CASSWGGAGDGYTF. The CDR3 nucleotides read TGTGCCAGCAGCTGGGGGGGGGCTGGAGATGGCTACACCTTC.

V usage is TRBV7-2 and J usage is TRBJ2-3; the match to TRBD2 covers 7 bases. This CDR3 contains 16 residues. Germline V gene data show CDR1 as SGHTA and CDR2 as FQGNSA. The V gene end was trimmed by 8 bases and the J gene end by 1 base; junction bases not matched to a gene: 12. This chain's CDR3 is CASSGREGPGTDTQYF. CDR3 in DNA: TGTGCCAGCTCGGGGAGGGAGGGACCGGGCACAGATACGCAGTATTTT.

V gene TRBV29-1 combines with J gene TRBJ2-7, with 9 positions matching TRBD1. Losses at the gene ends were 5 bases for V and 5 bases for J; bases not matched to a gene: 4. The CDR3 is 12 residues long. Germline lookup yields CDR1 SQVTM and CDR2 ANQGSEA. The CDR3 sequence is CSVLGQGDEQYF. Written as DNA, the CDR3 is TGCAGCGTTCTGGGACAGGGCGACGAGCAGTACTTC.

This clone was seen once. The chain recombines TRBV29-1 with TRBJ2-3; TRBD2 matches 10 bases. The V and J ends lost 4 bases and 4 bases, in that order; junction bases with no gene match: 5. The CDR3 runs to 14 residues. Per the germline V gene, CDR1 is SQVTM and CDR2 is ANQGSEA. The CDR3: CSVALAGFSDTQYF. CDR3 DNA sequence: TGCAGCGTTGCACTAGCGGGATTCTCAGATACGCAGTATTTT.